This T cell receptor beta chain appears in the sequencing data of a study of T cell repertoires in cytomegalovirus infection. MiXCR, run by TCRdb on the reads, gives a single entry per CDR3 protein. The sample shows about 190,000 distinct CDR3 sequences, roughly 9.8% of them seen only once. This clonotype has a count of ten or more. This TCR was sampled from a human donor in good health (CMV status not recorded). Some clones in this sample may be carry-over from other donors' samples. The source material was PBMCs.

The CDR3 sequence is CASSLRAGGPGNTIYF. The CDR3 DNA sequence: TGTGCCAGCAGCTTAAGGGCTGGGGGGCCTGGAAACACCATATATTTT. The chain recombines TRBV7-2 with TRBJ1-3, with a possible D match to TRBD1 (6 bases). This CDR3 is 16 amino acids long. V was shortened by 2 bases and J by 2 bases, with 13 bases between the two germline ends. Germline V gene lookup returns CDR1 SGHTA and CDR2 FQGNSA.